These T cell receptor beta chains were read from a single sample in a study of cytomegalovirus exposure and HLA in healthy donors. TCRdb's copy holds only in-frame clones and misses some; the assay was immunoSEQ multiplex PCR. The sample has about 130,000 clones; approximately 85% are singletons. Sample: PBMCs. These receptors were obtained from a boy younger than 18 in good health and CMV-seronegative. Both conserved end residues are part of each CDR3. The order of the fields is CDR3 DNA, CDR3 protein, CDR3 length, D gene, V gene, clone size, J gene. A D gene is named only where the DNA matches it firmly. A row's size may be missing; if present it is once, few, many or a size class.

DNA: TGTGCCAGCTCACCAATTTCTGTCGGGGGATATCAGCCCCAGCATTTT
CDR3: CASSPISVGGYQPQHF
length: 16
D: NA
V: TRBV18
size: NA
J: TRBJ1-5

DNA: TGTGCCAGCAGCCATAGCGGGTCGAACACCGGGGAGCTGTTTTTT
CDR3: CASSHSGSNTGELFF
length: 15
D: TRBD2
V: TRBV5-4
size: NA
J: TRBJ2-2

DNA: TGTGCCAGCAGCTTCGGAGGGGGCAATTCACCCCTCCACTTT
CDR3: CASSFGGGNSPLHF
length: 14
D: TRBD1
V: TRBV5-8
size: NA
J: TRBJ1-6

DNA: TGTGCCAGCAGCTTAGAGGCGACAGGGCGATACAATGAGCAGTTCTTC
CDR3: CASSLEATGRYNEQFF
length: 16
D: TRBD1
V: TRBV7-2
size: NA
J: TRBJ2-1

DNA: TGTGCCAGCAGTTCTGCGCTAGTTAAAGATACGCAGTATTTT
CDR3: CASSSALVKDTQYF
length: 14
D: NA
V: TRBV6-5
size: NA
J: TRBJ2-3

DNA: TGTGCCAGCAGCTCTGACAGGGAGCAATTTCGGAGCACTGAAGCTTTCTTT
CDR3: CASSSDREQFRSTEAFF
length: 17
D: TRBD1
V: TRBV5-8
size: NA
J: TRBJ1-1

DNA: TGTGCCAGCACCGCGACAGGGGGCAATGTCGAGCAGTACTTC
CDR3: CASTATGGNVEQYF
length: 14
D: TRBD1
V: TRBV27
size: NA
J: TRBJ2-7

DNA: TGTGCCAGCAGCTTGAGCCAGGGTCAAAATTCACCCCTCCACTTT
CDR3: CASSLSQGQNSPLHF
length: 15
D: NA
V: TRBV5-6
size: once
J: TRBJ1-6

DNA: TGTGCCAGCAGAGGGGCCGGGACCGGGGAGCTGTTTTTT
CDR3: CASRGAGTGELFF
length: 13
D: NA
V: TRBV27
size: NA
J: TRBJ2-2

DNA: TGCGCCAGCAGCTTGGACAGGGTCTCTGGGGCCAACGTCCTGACTTTC
CDR3: CASSLDRVSGANVLTF
length: 16
D: NA
V: TRBV5-1
size: NA
J: TRBJ2-6

DNA: TGTGCCACCCTGGGGGGCGGGGGGGAGAGGTGGTTC
CDR3: CATLGGGGERWF
length: 12
D: TRBD2
V: TRBV10-3
size: few
J: TRBJ2-7

DNA: TGTGCCAGTAGTATTGGGACAGGCTACGAGCAGTACTTC
CDR3: CASSIGTGYEQYF
length: 13
D: TRBD1
V: TRBV19
size: NA
J: TRBJ2-7

DNA: TGTGCCACATCGAAACAGGAGGGGACCGAGCAGTACTTC
CDR3: CATSKQEGTEQYF
length: 13
D: NA
V: TRBV7-2
size: NA
J: TRBJ2-7

DNA: TGTGCCAGCAGTACACAGGGAAAGTATGGCTACCCCTTC
CDR3: CASSTQGKYGYPF
length: 13
D: NA
V: TRBV6-5
size: NA
J: TRBJ1-2

DNA: TGTGCCAGTAGTTCCGGTTACTACGAGCAGTACTTC
CDR3: CASSSGYYEQYF
length: 12
D: NA
V: TRBV19
size: NA
J: TRBJ2-7